This TCR beta chain was recovered during a study of blood T cell repertoires in COVID-19 (dated by TCRdb to 2018 to 2020). In the study overall: Samples from collaborators originated in the United States, Italy and Spain and spanned both the acute and convalescent phases of COVID-19. A freely available public database, intended as a resource for researchers studying the immune response to SARS-CoV-2, is where the repertoires were released. The samples were drawn from two sources: the first 160 participants of the ongoing ImmuneRACE study, and 1,254 subjects contributed by 6 global collaborators. The dataset comprised deeply sampled blood TCRbeta repertoires from subjects exposed to, actively infected with, or recovered from COVID-19. The material from the prospective study consisted of cDNA or gDNA derived from T cells, B-cell-depleted T cells, or PBMCs. Where HLA class I and class II types were available, the types were taken from metadata supplied by the sample provider, not from assay-based typing. Nearly every sample came with metadata listing a de-identified subject ID, COVID-19 status, age in years and sex. The research as a whole found: How much clinical and demographic metadata was included differed by source and by participant, and the metadata was provided uncurated.

V is pruned by 3 bases and J by 4 bases, leaving 14 bases of the junction without a gene match. In the germline V gene (reference sequence), CDR1 corresponds to PRHDT and CDR2 to FYEKMQ. Its CDR3 holds 18 amino acids, cysteine through phenylalanine. Only the CDR3 DNA stays, 54 bases, in frame from base 1. On this clone itself: Its antigen remains undetermined. No base quality values were provided; no much bigger clone lies one nucleotide off.

Each collaborating institution followed its own protocols to collect whole blood in K2EDTA tubes. For TCRbeta analysis, collaborators shipped samples in one of three forms: frozen whole blood, isolated PBMCs, or DNA extracted from either of those sample types. TCRbeta CDR3 regions were amplified from genomic DNA by means of the immunoSEQ Assay, a bias-controlled multiplex PCR. The study's own analysis went as follows. Within the assay, amplification of reference gene primers was used to estimate how many nucleated cells each sample contained. Sequence reads were collapsed and filtered to measure the absolute abundance of every unique TCRbeta CDR3 rearrangement. Productive Simpson clonality was computed per sample as the square root of Simpson's diversity index over productive rearrangements. In TCRdb, the immuneACCESS table is reduced to in-frame sequences with V and J assigned. These tables do not hold every clone; where another copy was compared, an unresolved V gene accounts for under half, and the others remain unexplained. The D gene and trimming were derived from the DNA, and the V and J assignments and clone size from that table. A total of some 460,000 clones appear in this sample, about 89% of them only once. 4% to 5.5% of the sample rests with the top ten.

The sequence joins TRBV13 to TRBJ2-3; 9 junctional bases match TRBD2. The sample comprised peripheral blood. This receptor was obtained from a woman in her 30s with acute or convalescent COVID-19. The DNA reads as follows: TGTGCCAGCAGCTTTTACCATCAGATGACTAGCGGCCCAGATACGCAGTATTTT. This is translated as CASSFYHQMTSGPDTQYF.